This TCR beta chain comes out of a study of patients and donors after allogeneic stem cell transplantation. This clonotype has at least ten counts. TCRdb reanalysed the RT-PCR reads using MiXCR and keeps one entry per CDR3 protein. The sample shows tens of thousands of distinct CDR3 sequences, about 28% of them seen only once. In germline, CDR1 is MNHEY, CDR2 SVGAGI. This CDR3 is 12 amino acids long. V lost 8 bases and J 8 bases, leaving 15 bases between the germline ends. This clonotype was obtained from a human donor who was either an allogeneic HSCT recipient or a stem cell or donor lymphocyte infusion donor (not recorded which). It is not recorded whose cells these are; they may come from a transplant donor. The chain links TRBV6-5 to TRBJ1-2; possible D gene TRBD1, 6 bases. Sequenced input: blood, either unsorted or a sorted T cell fraction (not recorded which). DNA for the CDR3: TGTGCCAGCGGGCGGGGGGCGAAAGGCTACACCTTC. Amino acid sequence: CASGRGAKGYTF.